The clone carrying this T cell receptor (beta chain) has only a few counts. Its antigen is as yet unknown. Using immunoSEQ multiplex PCR, the repertoire was profiled, and TCRdb retains in-frame clones only, with some absent. Seen here are about 470,000 clones, 90% observed once, and the top ten hold around 4.5%. The CDR3 loop spans 14 amino acids. Trimming cost V 4 bases and J 2 bases, with 12 bases left between them. Germline CDR1 reads SEHNR; CDR2 reads FQNEAQ (reference sequence). This record comes from a study of Ad26.COV2.S vaccination and SARS-CoV-2 variants. Study observations and caveats: Similar non-spike TCR breadth was observed in recipients of vaccine and of placebo. In vaccinated individuals, spike-specific CD8+ and CD4+ T cell responses reportedly displayed substantial breadth.

Treatment denoted: some 20 received Ad26.COV2.S at low or high dose, single or two shots; about 5 received placebo; per-sample allocation not given. Sampling happened 63 days after the first vaccine or placebo injection. The chain carries TRBV7-9 and TRBJ2-7, with no clear D. This TCR was recovered from a person aged 18-65 years who received the Ad26.COV2.S COVID-19 vaccine or a placebo. The sequences come from peripheral blood, collected in a trial of Ad26.COV2.S vaccine versus placebo. The CDR3 region is CASSSQDAPYEQYF. The CDR3 nucleotides read TGTGCCAGCAGCTCCCAGGACGCCCCCTACGAGCAGTACTTC. Full variable domain (outside the CDR3, taken from reference TRBV7-9 and TRBJ2-7): DTGVSQNPRHKITKRGQNVTFRCDPISEHNRLYWYRQTLGQGPEFLTYFQNEAQLEKSRLLSDRFSAERPKGSFSTLEIQRTEQGDSAMYLCASSSQDAPYEQYFGPGTRLTVT.